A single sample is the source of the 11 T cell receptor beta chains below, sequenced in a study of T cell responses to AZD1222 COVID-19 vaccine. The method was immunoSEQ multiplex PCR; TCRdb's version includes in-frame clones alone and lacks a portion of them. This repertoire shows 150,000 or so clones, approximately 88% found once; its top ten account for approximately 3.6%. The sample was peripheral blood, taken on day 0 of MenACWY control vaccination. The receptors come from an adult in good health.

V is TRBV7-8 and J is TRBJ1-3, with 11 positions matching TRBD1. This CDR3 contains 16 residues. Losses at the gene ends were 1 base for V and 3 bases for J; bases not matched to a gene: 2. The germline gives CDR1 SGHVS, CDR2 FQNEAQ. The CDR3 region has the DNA TGTGCCAGCAGCTTAGGGACAGGGGGCTTTGGAAACACCATATATTTT. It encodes CASSLGTGGFGNTIYF.

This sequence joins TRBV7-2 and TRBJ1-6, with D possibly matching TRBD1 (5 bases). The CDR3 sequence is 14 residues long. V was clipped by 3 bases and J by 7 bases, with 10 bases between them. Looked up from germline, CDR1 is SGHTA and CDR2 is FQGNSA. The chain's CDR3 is CASSFQGLNSPLHF. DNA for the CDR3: TGTGCCAGCAGCTTTCAGGGTCTGAATTCACCCCTCCACTTT.

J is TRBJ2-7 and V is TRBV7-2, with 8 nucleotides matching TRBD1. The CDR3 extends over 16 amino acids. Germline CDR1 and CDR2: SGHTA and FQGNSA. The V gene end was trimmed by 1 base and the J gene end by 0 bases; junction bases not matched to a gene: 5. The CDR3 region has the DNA TGTGCCAGCAGCTTAGGGACAGGGCACAGCTCCTACGAGCAGTACTTC. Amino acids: CASSLGTGHSSYEQYF.

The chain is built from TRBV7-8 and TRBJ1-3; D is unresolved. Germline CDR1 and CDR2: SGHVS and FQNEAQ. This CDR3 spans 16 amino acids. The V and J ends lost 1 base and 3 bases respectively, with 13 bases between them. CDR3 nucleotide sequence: TGTGCCAGCAGCTTAGTGTTGGTTGGCATTGGAAACACCATATATTTT. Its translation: CASSLVLVGIGNTIYF.

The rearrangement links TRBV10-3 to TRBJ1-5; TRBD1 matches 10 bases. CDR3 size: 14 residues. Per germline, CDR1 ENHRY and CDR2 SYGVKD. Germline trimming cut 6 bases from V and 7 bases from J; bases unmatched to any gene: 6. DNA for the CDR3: TGTGCCATCAGAGGACAGGGGGAAGGACAGCCCCAGCATTTT. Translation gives CAIRGQGEGQPQHF.

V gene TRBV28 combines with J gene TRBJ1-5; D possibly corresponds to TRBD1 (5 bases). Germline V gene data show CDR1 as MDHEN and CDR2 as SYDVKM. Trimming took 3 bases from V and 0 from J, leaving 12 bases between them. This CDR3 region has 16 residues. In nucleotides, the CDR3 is TGTGCCAGCAGTTTGGAGGGCAGGGCTAGCAATCAGCCCCAGCATTTT. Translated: CASSLEGRASNQPQHF.

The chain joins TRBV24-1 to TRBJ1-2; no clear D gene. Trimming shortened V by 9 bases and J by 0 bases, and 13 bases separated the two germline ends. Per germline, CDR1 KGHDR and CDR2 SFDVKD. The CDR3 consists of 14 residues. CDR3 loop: CATSPGSSNYGYTF. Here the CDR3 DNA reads TGTGCCACCTCCCCCGGGAGCTCTAACTATGGCTACACCTTC.

CDR3 nucleotide sequence: TGCGCCAGCAGCCAAGACGGGACGGGGCCCCAGCATTTT. It yields the protein CASSQDGTGPQHF. The chain joins TRBV4-3 to TRBJ1-5; D perhaps matches TRBD1 (5 bases). Germline V lookup: CDR1 LGHNA, CDR2 YSLEER. The CDR3 has 13 residues. V lost 0 bases and J lost 9, with 9 bases in between.

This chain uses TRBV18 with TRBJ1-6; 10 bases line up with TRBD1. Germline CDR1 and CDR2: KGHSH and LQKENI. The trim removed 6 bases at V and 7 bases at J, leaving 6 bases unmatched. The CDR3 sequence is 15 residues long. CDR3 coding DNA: TGTGCCAGCTCCATCGGACAGGGGGTAAATTCACCCCTCCACTTT. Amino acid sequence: CASSIGQGVNSPLHF.

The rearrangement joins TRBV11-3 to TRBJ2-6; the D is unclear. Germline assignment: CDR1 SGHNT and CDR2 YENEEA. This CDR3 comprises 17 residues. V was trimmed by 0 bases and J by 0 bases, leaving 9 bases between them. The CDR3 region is CASSLEGWGSGANVLTF. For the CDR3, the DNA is TGTGCCAGCAGCTTAGAGGGGTGGGGCTCTGGGGCCAACGTCCTGACTTTC.

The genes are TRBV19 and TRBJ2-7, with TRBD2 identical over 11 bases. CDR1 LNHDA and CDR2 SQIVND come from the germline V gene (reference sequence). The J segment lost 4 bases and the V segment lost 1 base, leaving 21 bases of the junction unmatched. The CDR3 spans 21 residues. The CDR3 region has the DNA TGTGCCAGTAGTATAGGTCCCAGGGGGACCTCCGGGACTAGCGGATTGTACGAGCAGTACTTC. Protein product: CASSIGPRGTSGTSGLYEQYF.